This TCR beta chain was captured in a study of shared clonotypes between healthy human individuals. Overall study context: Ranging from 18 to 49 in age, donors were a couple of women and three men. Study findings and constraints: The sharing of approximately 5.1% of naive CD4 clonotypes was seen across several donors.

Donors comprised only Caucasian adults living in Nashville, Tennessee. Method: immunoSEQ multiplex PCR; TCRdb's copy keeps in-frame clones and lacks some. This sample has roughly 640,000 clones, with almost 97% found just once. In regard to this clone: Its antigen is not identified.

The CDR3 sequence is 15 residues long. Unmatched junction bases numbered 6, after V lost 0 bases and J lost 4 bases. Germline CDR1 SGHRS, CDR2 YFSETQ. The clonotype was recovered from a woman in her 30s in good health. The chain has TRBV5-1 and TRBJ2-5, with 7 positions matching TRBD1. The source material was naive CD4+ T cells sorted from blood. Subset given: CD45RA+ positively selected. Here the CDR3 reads CASSLVVGGAETQYF. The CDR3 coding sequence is TGCGCCAGCAGCTTGGTTGTAGGGGGCGCAGAGACCCAGTACTTC. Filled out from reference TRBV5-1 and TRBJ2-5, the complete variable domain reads KAGVTQTPRYLIKTRGQQVTLSCSPISGHRSVSWYQQTPGQGLQFLFEYFSETQRNKGNFPGRFSGRQFSNSRSEMNVSTLELGDSALYLCASSLVVGGAETQYFGPGTRLLVL.